A single sample is the source of the 24 T cell receptor beta chains below, sequenced in a study of blood T cells in healthy people across ages. Sample-barcoded 5' priming and a J-beta primer mix drove a second PCR of roughly 7 to 11 cycles. TCRdb re-analysed the 5' RACE reads in MiXCR, keeping a single row per CDR3 protein. The sample holds 1.2 million to 1.5 million distinct CDR3 sequences, around 55% seen once. The sample comprised blood. The receptor source for this set is a man younger than 30 in good health.

In its sample, this clonotype was seen a few times. The rearrangement joins TRBV2 to TRBJ1-4; D remains ambiguous. The CDR3 is 16 residues long. CDR1 and CDR2 (germline): SNHLY, FYNNEI. V shed 2 bases and J shed 0 bases, with 10 bases lying between them. The DNA for the CDR3 is TGTGCCAGCAGTGAATCGTCTATCGCAACTAATGAAAAACTGTTTTTT. This sequence encodes CASSESSIATNEKLFF. Together with reference TRBV2 and TRBJ1-4, the CDR3 gives the full variable domain: EPEVTQTPSHQVTQMGQEVILRCVPISNHLYFYWYRQILGQKVEFLVSFYNNEISEKSEIFDDQFSVERPDGSNFTLKIRSTKLEDSAMYFCASSESSIATNEKLFFGSGTQLSVL.

The rearrangement joins TRBV12-3 or TRBV12-4 to TRBJ1-2; D not certain. The CDR3 contains 13 residues. V was trimmed by 6 bases and J by 7 bases, leaving 15 bases between them. The CDR3 sequence is CASSRGEVRGYTF. In DNA form, the CDR3 reads TGTGCCAGCAGCCGGGGAGAAGTTCGTGGCTACACCTTC.

The chain is built from TRBV20-1 and TRBJ2-3; tentatively, D is TRBD1 or TRBD2 (5 bases each). V gave up 3 bases and J gave up 5 bases, with 12 bases separating them. The CDR3 consists of 13 residues. CDR1 and CDR2 (germline): DFQATT, SNEGSKA (reference sequence). CDR3 sequence (DNA): TGCAGTGCTAGCGGGGCACGGAAAGATACGCAGTATTTT. Its protein is CSASGARKDTQYF.

This chain links TRBV7-9 with TRBJ2-7; 9 positions agree with TRBD1. The V gene's germline CDR1 is SEHNR and CDR2 FQNEAQ (reference sequence). J was trimmed by 3 bases and V by 5 bases; bases with no gene match: 8. CDR3 length: 15 amino acids. CDR3 nucleotides: TGTGCCAGCAGCGGACCGGGACAGGGTTACTACGAGCAGTACTTC. Encoded protein: CASSGPGQGYYEQYF.

The rearrangement links TRBV29-1 to TRBJ1-2; the D gene is possibly TRBD1 (6 bases). Germline CDR1 and CDR2: SQVTM and ANQGSEA. The CDR3 loop spans 13 amino acids. Trimming took 0 bases from V and 8 from J, leaving 13 bases between them. The CDR3: CSVEDNRAGGYTF. The DNA of the CDR3 is TGCAGCGTTGAAGATAACAGGGCGGGGGGCTACACCTTC.

V usage is TRBV9 and J usage is TRBJ2-3; 7 positions agree with TRBD1. V lost 3 bases, J lost 0 bases, and 4 bases stayed unmatched. Germline assignment: CDR1 SGDLS and CDR2 YYNGEE. The CDR3 spans 15 residues. CDR3 sequence reads: CASSALTGSTDTQYF. CDR3 DNA sequence: TGTGCCAGCAGCGCGCTGACAGGGAGCACAGATACGCAGTATTTT.

V usage is TRBV20-1 and J usage is TRBJ2-7, with D unresolved. Germline V gives CDR1 DFQATT, CDR2 SNEGSKA (reference sequence). Trimming pared 2 bases from V and 3 bases from J, leaving 11 bases between. The CDR3 extends over 13 amino acids. CDR3 region: CSARQPLFYEQYF. The CDR3 nucleotides read TGCAGTGCTAGACAACCCCTCTTCTACGAGCAGTACTTC.

The chain joins TRBV12-3 or TRBV12-4 to TRBJ2-3; 8 nucleotides match TRBD2. CDR3 size: 15 residues. The V gene end was trimmed by 2 bases and the J gene end by 6 bases; junction bases not matched to a gene: 7. In DNA form, the CDR3 reads TGTGCCAGCAGTTTACAGCCCGGGGGGGCCGATACGCAGTATTTT. Its translation is CASSLQPGGADTQYF.

As to this clonotype: One end of the junction fails to match germline, which may point to a read error. The chain employs TRBV14 and TRBJ1-4; possibly TRBD1 for D (5 bases). The CDR3 runs to 12 residues. Per the germline V gene, CDR1 is SGHDN and CDR2 is FVKESK. The CDR3 loop is CTSSQGGEKLFF. CDR3 DNA: TGTACCAGCAGCCAGGGAGGGGAAAAACTGTTTTTT.

CDR3 in DNA: TGCGCCAGCAGCCTCAGAAGGGGAGTTGGGGAGCTGTTTTTT. As protein: CASSLRRGVGELFF. The V and J genes are TRBV4-3 and TRBJ2-2, with D perhaps TRBD1 or TRBD2 (5 bases each). Between the trimmed V and J ends, which lost 4 bases and 8 bases, there was a span of 14 bases. The length of the CDR3 is 14 residues. Germline loops: CDR1 LGHNA, CDR2 YSLEER.

The V gene is TRBV4-1, the J gene TRBJ2-3, with TRBD1 as a possible D gene (7 bases). CDR1 and CDR2 from the germline V gene are MGHRA and YSYEKL. There are 18 residues in the CDR3. Between the trimmed V and J ends, which lost 0 bases and 2 bases, there was a span of 18 bases. This CDR3 reads CASSQEGGNRGPTDTQYF. The CDR3 nucleotides are TGCGCCAGCAGCCAAGAAGGGGGGAACAGGGGACCCACAGATACGCAGTATTTT.

This chain links TRBV4-2 with TRBJ2-7, with 7 bases aligning to TRBD1. Germline CDR1 LGHNA, CDR2 YNFKEQ. The CDR3 contains 14 residues. The V and J ends lost 2 bases and 2 bases, in that order; junction bases with no gene match: 3. The CDR3 DNA is TGTGCCAGCAGCCAATGGGACAGACCCTACGAGCAGTACTTC. It is translated as CASSQWDRPYEQYF.

This clonotype occurred many times. The chain carries TRBV27 and TRBJ2-1; the D gene is possibly TRBD1 (5 bases). Trimming pared 0 bases from V and 7 bases from J, leaving 7 bases between. Germline values: CDR1 MNHEY, CDR2 SMNVEV (reference sequence). This CDR3 spans 13 amino acids. This chain's CDR3 is CASSLSHRNEQFF. Written as DNA, the CDR3 is TGTGCCAGCAGTTTATCACACAGGAATGAGCAGTTCTTC.

This chain joins TRBV20-1 and TRBJ2-1, with D perhaps matching TRBD1 or TRBD2 (5 bases each). V gave up 7 bases and J gave up 10 bases, with 14 bases separating them. CDR1 is DFQATT, CDR2 SNEGSKA, per germline (reference sequence). This CDR3 comprises 11 residues. In DNA, the CDR3 is TGCAGTGGGGAAGGGACCCCGGAGCAGTTCTTC. Protein: CSGEGTPEQFF.

This clonotype occurred once. The chain is built from TRBV4-1 and TRBJ1-4, with 10 nucleotides matching TRBD1. The end of the DNA fits TRBJ2-2 better, so the J call may be wrong. The CDR3 runs 15 residues. Per the germline V gene, CDR1 is MGHRA and CDR2 is YSYEKL. The CDR3 region is CASSHGQGGTGELFF. CDR3 nucleotide sequence: TGCGCCAGCAGCCATGGACAGGGGGGTACCGGGGAGCTGTTTTTT.

The chain carries TRBV4-1 and TRBJ2-1, with D possibly TRBD2 on 6 matching bases. The CDR3 is made up of 18 amino acids. V dropped 1 base and J dropped 2 bases, with 18 bases sitting between them. The germline CDR1 and CDR2 sequences are MGHRA and YSYEKL. This CDR3 reads CASSQGLVRGRTYNEQFF. CDR3 nucleotides: TGCGCCAGCAGCCAAGGCTTAGTGCGGGGCAGGACCTACAATGAGCAGTTCTTC.

V and J are TRBV4-1 and TRBJ2-7; D gene ambiguous. Germline CDR1 is MGHRA and CDR2 is YSYEKL. The V and J ends lost 2 bases and 1 base respectively, with 12 bases between them. This CDR3 region has 15 residues. CDR3: CASSQTASGSYEQYF. The CDR3 DNA is TGCGCCAGCAGCCAAACGGCTAGTGGATCCTACGAGCAGTACTTC.

The chain recombines TRBV11-2 with TRBJ2-2; 10 bases are shared with TRBD1. Per the germline V gene, CDR1 is SGHAT and CDR2 is FQNNGV. This CDR3 region has 16 residues. V gave up 4 bases and J gave up 7 bases; unmatched junction bases: 9. The CDR3 reads CASSSPGQGPGGELFF. Written as DNA, the CDR3 is TGTGCCAGCAGCTCTCCGGGACAGGGGCCCGGCGGGGAGCTGTTTTTT.

This chain links TRBV4-1 with TRBJ1-1, with a possible D match to TRBD1 (5 bases). Trimming shortened V by 3 bases and J by 5 bases, and 16 bases separated the two germline ends. Germline loops: CDR1 MGHRA, CDR2 YSYEKL. The length of the CDR3 is 15 residues. CDR3 DNA: TGCGCCAGCAGCCAGGCCCCGGGGGATAGGACTGAAGCTTTCTTT. Translated, it gives CASSQAPGDRTEAFF.

This clonotype is a singleton in its sample. V is TRBV7-9 and J is TRBJ1-1; perhaps TRBD1 as D (5 bases). V gave up 5 bases and J gave up 5 bases, with 15 bases separating them. Germline V gene sequence: CDR1 SEHNR, CDR2 FQNEAQ (reference sequence). The CDR3 is made up of 14 amino acids. Written as DNA, the CDR3 is TGTGCCAGCAGCCCCAGGGTTGGGCGGACTGAAGCTTTCTTT. It specifies CASSPRVGRTEAFF.

The genes are TRBV9 and TRBJ1-2; a possible D gene is TRBD1 (5 bases). The CDR3 contains 16 residues. V was trimmed by 0 bases and J by 5 bases, leaving 17 bases between them. CDR1 is SGDLS, CDR2 YYNGEE, per germline. The CDR3 protein is CASSVAPGPRQYGYTF. The CDR3 nucleotides are TGTGCCAGCAGCGTAGCCCCGGGACCGCGACAATATGGCTACACCTTC.

This sequence joins TRBV5-6 and TRBJ2-2, with 8 nucleotides matching TRBD2. J lost 1 base, V lost 2 bases, and 4 bases had no gene match. CDR1 is SGHDT and CDR2 is YYEEEE in the germline V gene. The CDR3 spans 16 residues. CDR3 loop: CASSFALAGNTGELFF. CDR3 in DNA: TGTGCCAGCAGCTTTGCGCTAGCGGGGAACACCGGGGAGCTGTTTTTT.

The chain links TRBV6-4 to TRBJ2-5; the D gene is possibly TRBD2 (5 bases). Germline CDR1 is MRHNA and CDR2 is SNTAGT. V shed 0 bases and J shed 11 bases, with 7 bases lying between them. This CDR3 has 11 amino acids. The CDR3 bases are TGTGCCAGCAGTGACTCGGGAGTACAGTACTTC. Protein: CASSDSGVQYF.

The chain has TRBV5-1 and TRBJ1-1; weak D call: TRBD1 (5 bases). Trimming removed 3 bases at V and 7 bases at J, with 10 bases between. The CDR3 has 12 amino acids. Germline loops: CDR1 SGHRS, CDR2 YFSETQ. The CDR3 loop is CASSWRGNEAFF. CDR3 in DNA: TGCGCCAGCAGCTGGAGGGGTAATGAAGCTTTCTTT.